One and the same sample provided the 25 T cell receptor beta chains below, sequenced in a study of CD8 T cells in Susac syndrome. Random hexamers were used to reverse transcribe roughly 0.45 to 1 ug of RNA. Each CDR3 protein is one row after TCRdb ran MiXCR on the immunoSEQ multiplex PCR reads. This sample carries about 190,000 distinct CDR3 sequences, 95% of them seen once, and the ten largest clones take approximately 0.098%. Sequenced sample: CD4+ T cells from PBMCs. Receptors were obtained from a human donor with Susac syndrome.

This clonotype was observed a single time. The CDR3 sequence is CASSVGRGERNTQYF. In nucleotides, the CDR3 is TGTGCCAGCAGCGTAGGGCGGGGGGAAAGGAATACGCAGTATTTT. This rearrangement joins TRBV9 to TRBJ2-3, with 8 bases that match TRBD2. V was pared by 0 bases and J by 7 bases, with 7 bases of the junction left unmatched. CDR1 SGDLS and CDR2 YYNGEE come from the germline V gene. This CDR3 is 15 amino acids long. The whole variable domain, filled in from reference TRBV9 and TRBJ2-3, reads DSGVTQTPKHLITATGQRVTLRCSPRSGDLSVYWYQQSLDQGLQFLIQYYNGEERAKGNILERFSAQQFPDLHSELNLSSLELGDSALYFCASSVGRGERNTQYFGPGTRLTVL.

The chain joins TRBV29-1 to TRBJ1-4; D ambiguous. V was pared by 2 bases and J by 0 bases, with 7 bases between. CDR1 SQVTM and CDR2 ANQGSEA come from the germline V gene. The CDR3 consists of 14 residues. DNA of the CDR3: TGCAGCGTTGAATCTGGTGCAACTAATGAAAAACTGTTTTTT. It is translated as CSVESGATNEKLFF.

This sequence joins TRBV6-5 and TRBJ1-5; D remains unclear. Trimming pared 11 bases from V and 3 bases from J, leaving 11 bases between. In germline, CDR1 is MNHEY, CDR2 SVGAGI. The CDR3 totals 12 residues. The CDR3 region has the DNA TGTGCCTCGGGCAGGAACAATCAGCCCCAGCATTTT. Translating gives CASGRNNQPQHF.

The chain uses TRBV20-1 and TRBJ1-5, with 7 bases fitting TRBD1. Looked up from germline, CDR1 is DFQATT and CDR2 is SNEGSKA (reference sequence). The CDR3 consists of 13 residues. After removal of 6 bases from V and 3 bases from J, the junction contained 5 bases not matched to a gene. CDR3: CSAQDRPNQPQHF. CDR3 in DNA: TGCAGTGCCCAGGACAGGCCCAATCAGCCCCAGCATTTT.

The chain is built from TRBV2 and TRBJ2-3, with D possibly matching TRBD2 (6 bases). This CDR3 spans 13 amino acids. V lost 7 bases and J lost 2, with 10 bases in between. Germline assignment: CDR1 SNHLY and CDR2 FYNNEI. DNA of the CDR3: TGTGCCAGCAAGGGACTTCTCACAGATACGCAGTATTTT. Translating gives CASKGLLTDTQYF.

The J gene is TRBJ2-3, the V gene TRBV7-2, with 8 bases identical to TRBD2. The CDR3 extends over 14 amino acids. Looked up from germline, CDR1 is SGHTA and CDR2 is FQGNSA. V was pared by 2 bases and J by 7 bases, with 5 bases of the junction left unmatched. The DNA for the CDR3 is TGTGCCAGCAGCTTATACAGCGGGAGAAATACGCAGTATTTT. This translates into CASSLYSGRNTQYF.

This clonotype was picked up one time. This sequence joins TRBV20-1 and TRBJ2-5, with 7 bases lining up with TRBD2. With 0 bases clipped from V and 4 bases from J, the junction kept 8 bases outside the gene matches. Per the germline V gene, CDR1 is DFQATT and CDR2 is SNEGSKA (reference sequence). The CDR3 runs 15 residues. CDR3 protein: CSARDATSPRETQYF. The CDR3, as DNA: TGCAGTGCTAGAGATGCGACTAGCCCCCGAGAGACCCAGTACTTC.

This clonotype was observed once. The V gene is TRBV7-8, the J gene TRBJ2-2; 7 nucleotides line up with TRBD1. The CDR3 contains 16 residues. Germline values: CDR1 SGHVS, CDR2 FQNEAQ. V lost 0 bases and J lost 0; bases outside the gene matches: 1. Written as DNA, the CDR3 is TGTGCCAGCAGCTTAGCGCAGGGGGCGAACACCGGGGAGCTGTTTTTT. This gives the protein CASSLAQGANTGELFF.

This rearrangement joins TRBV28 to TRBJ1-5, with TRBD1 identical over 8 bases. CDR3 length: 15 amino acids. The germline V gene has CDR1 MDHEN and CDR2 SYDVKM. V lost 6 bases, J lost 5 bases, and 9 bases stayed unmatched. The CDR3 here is CASRDAGGGDQPQHF. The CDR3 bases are TGTGCCAGCAGGGATGCAGGGGGCGGAGATCAGCCCCAGCATTTT.

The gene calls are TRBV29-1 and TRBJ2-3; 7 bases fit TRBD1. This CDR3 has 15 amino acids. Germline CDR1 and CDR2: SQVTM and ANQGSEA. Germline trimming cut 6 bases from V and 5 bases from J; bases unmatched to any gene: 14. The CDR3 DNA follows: TGCAGCGTCAAACTCGTGACAGGGAATCAAGATACGCAGTATTTT. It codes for CSVKLVTGNQDTQYF.

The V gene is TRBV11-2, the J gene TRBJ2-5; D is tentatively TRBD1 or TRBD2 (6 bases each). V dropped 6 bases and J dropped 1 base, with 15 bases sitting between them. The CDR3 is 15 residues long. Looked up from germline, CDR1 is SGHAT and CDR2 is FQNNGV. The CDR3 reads CASRDLWGAQETQYF. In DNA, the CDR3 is TGTGCCAGCAGGGATTTGTGGGGGGCCCAAGAGACCCAGTACTTC.

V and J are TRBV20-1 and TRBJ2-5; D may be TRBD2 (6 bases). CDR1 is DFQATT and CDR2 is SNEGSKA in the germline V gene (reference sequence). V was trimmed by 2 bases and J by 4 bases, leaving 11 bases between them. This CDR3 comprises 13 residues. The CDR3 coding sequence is TGCAGTGCTAGACTCGACGGGGGAGAGACCCAGTACTTC. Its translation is CSARLDGGETQYF.

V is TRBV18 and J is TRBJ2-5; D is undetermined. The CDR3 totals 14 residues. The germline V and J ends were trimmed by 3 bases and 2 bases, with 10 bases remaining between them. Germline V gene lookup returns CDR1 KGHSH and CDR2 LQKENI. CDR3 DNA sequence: TGTGCCAGCTCACCTTTGGCAGCGCAAGAGACCCAGTACTTC. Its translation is CASSPLAAQETQYF.

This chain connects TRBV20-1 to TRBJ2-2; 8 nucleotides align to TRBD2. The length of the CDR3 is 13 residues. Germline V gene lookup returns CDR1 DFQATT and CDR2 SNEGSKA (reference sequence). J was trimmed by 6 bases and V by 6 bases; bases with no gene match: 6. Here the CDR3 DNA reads TGCAGTGCAGAAGGACTAGCCCCCGGGGAGCTGTTTTTT. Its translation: CSAEGLAPGELFF.

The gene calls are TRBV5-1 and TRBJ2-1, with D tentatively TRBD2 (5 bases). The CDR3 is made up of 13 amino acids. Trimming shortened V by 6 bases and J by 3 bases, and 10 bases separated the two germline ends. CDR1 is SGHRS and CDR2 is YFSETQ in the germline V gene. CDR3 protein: CASTEGGYNEQFF. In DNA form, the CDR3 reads TGCGCCAGCACCGAGGGCGGCTACAATGAGCAGTTCTTC.

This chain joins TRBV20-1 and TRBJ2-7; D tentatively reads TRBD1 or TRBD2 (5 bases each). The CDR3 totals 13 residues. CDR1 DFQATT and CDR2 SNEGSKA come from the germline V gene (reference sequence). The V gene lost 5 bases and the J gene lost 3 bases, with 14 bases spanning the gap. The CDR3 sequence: CSAPGPTYYEQYF. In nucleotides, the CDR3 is TGCAGTGCTCCGGGACCGACCTACTACGAGCAGTACTTC.

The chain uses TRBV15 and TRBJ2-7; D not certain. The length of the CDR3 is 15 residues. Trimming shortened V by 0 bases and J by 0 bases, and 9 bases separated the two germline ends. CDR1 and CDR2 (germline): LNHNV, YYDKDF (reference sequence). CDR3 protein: CATSRELGSSYEQYF. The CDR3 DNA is TGTGCCACCAGCAGAGAGTTGGGAAGCTCCTACGAGCAGTACTTC.

The chain's CDR3 is CASSPPEGPKNIQYF. CDR3 coding DNA: TGTGCCAGCTCACCACCCGAGGGGCCCAAAAACATTCAGTACTTC. V gene TRBV18 combines with J gene TRBJ2-4; D might be TRBD1 or TRBD2, each matching 5 bases. V was shortened by 0 bases and J by 2 bases, with 8 bases between the two germline ends. The germline V gene encodes CDR1 KGHSH and CDR2 LQKENI. CDR3 size: 15 residues.

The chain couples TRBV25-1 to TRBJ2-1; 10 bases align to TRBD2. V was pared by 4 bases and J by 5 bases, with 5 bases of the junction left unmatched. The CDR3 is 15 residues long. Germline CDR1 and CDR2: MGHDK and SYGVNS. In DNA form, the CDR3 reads TGTGCCAGCAGTGTCCTAGCGGGGGCCGACAATGAGCAGTTCTTC. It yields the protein CASSVLAGADNEQFF.

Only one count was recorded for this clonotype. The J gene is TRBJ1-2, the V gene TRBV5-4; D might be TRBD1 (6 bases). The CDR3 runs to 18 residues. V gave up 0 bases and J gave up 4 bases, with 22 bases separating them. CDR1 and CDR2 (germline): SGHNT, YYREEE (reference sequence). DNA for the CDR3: TGTGCCAGCAGCTTGGCCGGCTTGGGACACCGCCCTCTCTATGGCTACACCTTC. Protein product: CASSLAGLGHRPLYGYTF.

The CDR3 reads CASSTTGGLQETQYF. CDR3 DNA: TGTGCCAGCAGCACAACAGGGGGACTCCAAGAGACCCAGTACTTC. The chain couples TRBV7-9 to TRBJ2-5; 8 bases align to TRBD1. Germline lookup yields CDR1 SEHNR and CDR2 FQNEAQ (reference sequence). CDR3 size: 15 residues. V shed 5 bases, J shed 1 base, and the junction held 6 bases outside the gene matches.

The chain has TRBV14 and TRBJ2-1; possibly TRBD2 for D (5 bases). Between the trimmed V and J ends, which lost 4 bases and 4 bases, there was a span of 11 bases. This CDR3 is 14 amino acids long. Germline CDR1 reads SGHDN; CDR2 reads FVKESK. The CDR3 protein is CASSRSGFYNEQFF. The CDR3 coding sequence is TGTGCCAGCAGCCGGTCGGGGTTTTACAATGAGCAGTTCTTC.

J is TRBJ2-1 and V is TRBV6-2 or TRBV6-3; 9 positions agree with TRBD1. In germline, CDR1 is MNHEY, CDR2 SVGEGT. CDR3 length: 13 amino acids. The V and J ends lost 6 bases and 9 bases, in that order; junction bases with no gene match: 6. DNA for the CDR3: TGTGCCAGCAGGGGAACAGGGGGCAGTGAGCAGTTCTTC. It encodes CASRGTGGSEQFF.

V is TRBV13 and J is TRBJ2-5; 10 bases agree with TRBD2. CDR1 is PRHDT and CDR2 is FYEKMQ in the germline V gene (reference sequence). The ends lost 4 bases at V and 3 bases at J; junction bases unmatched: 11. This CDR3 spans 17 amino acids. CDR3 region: CASSWLAGANGEETQYF. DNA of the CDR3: TGTGCCAGCAGCTGGCTAGCGGGGGCAAATGGGGAAGAGACCCAGTACTTC.

In DNA form, the CDR3 reads TGTGCCAGCGATAGCCCCAGGGTTGGCTACACCTTC. Its translation is CASDSPRVGYTF. This rearrangement joins TRBV9 to TRBJ1-2; maybe TRBD1 (5 bases). Germline-derived CDR1 and CDR2 are SGDLS and YYNGEE. V was clipped by 7 bases and J by 7 bases, with 14 bases between them. This CDR3 spans 12 amino acids.